The 32 T cell receptor beta chains in this list originate from one sample, sequenced in a study of T cell repertoires in cytomegalovirus infection. MiXCR was run by TCRdb on the reads, yielding one entry per CDR3 protein. Of approximately 630,000 distinct CDR3 sequences listed, approximately 25% are singletons. Sample: CD8+ T cells from PBMCs. The receptors originated from a human donor in good health (CMV status not recorded). Some clones in this sample may be carry-over from other donors' samples.

This clonotype turned up a few times. V gene TRBV7-9 combines with J gene TRBJ1-1; 9 nucleotides agree with TRBD1. The CDR3 is 15 amino acids. With V trimmed by 5 bases and J by 1 base, 5 bases remained unmatched. Germline-derived CDR1 and CDR2 are SEHNR and FQNEAQ (reference sequence). The CDR3 region is CASSPRQGGNTEAFF. The CDR3 DNA sequence: TGTGCCAGCAGCCCGCGACAGGGGGGGAACACTGAAGCTTTCTTT.

The J gene is TRBJ2-5, the V gene TRBV28; 7 nucleotides match TRBD1. V was pared by 0 bases and J by 1 base, with 5 bases of the junction left unmatched. The CDR3 totals 16 residues. Per germline, CDR1 MDHEN and CDR2 SYDVKM. CDR3 coding DNA: TGTGCCAGCAGTTTATGGGGGGACAGACTCCAAGAGACCCAGTACTTC. Protein product: CASSLWGDRLQETQYF.

This clonotype came up a few times. The chain uses TRBV7-6 and TRBJ1-3; D unclear. CDR1 and CDR2 from the germline V gene are SGHVS and FNYEAQ. V lost 1 base and J 2 bases, leaving 9 bases between the germline ends. CDR3 length: 15 amino acids. In nucleotides, the CDR3 is TGTGCCAGCAGCTTAGAGGCGGGAACTGGAAACACCATATATTTT. Translating gives CASSLEAGTGNTIYF.

The chain joins TRBV24-1 to TRBJ2-1, with 7 bases that match TRBD2. The CDR3 extends over 15 amino acids. Germline CDR1 is KGHDR and CDR2 is SFDVKD. Trimming took 2 bases from V and 10 from J; bases not matched to a gene: 10. The chain's CDR3 is CATSDWDYVPGEQFF. The DNA of the CDR3 is TGTGCCACCAGTGATTGGGACTACGTCCCGGGAGAGCAGTTCTTC.

This clonotype was counted a few times. This chain joins TRBV3-1 and TRBJ1-2; 7 bases are shared with TRBD1. Germline lookup yields CDR1 LGHDT and CDR2 YNNKEL (reference sequence). V dropped 5 bases and J dropped 3; count of bases not matched to a gene: 9. The CDR3 has 15 amino acids. CDR3 in amino acids: CASSFNDGTDYGYTF. The CDR3 coding sequence is TGTGCCAGCAGCTTTAATGACGGGACAGACTATGGCTACACCTTC.

The chain uses TRBV9 and TRBJ1-1; TRBD1 might be the D (5 bases). Germline values: CDR1 SGDLS, CDR2 YYNGEE. The CDR3 loop spans 13 amino acids. V lost 4 bases and J lost 4, with 11 bases in between. The CDR3 region has the DNA TGTGCCAGCAGCTTCAGGGTGGCCACTGAAGCTTTCTTT. Residues: CASSFRVATEAFF.

In this sample, this clonotype turned up many times. The chain joins TRBV19 to TRBJ1-5; D possibly corresponds to TRBD1 (6 bases). CDR1 is LNHDA, CDR2 SQIVND, per germline (reference sequence). V dropped 3 bases and J dropped 1 base, with 13 bases sitting between them. The CDR3 totals 16 residues. The CDR3 DNA reads TGTGCCAGTAGTATTCCTGATCAGGGGAGCAATCAGCCCCAGCATTTT. Encoded protein: CASSIPDQGSNQPQHF.

A few counts support this clonotype. CDR3 in amino acids: CASSSRQGSQETQYF. The CDR3 DNA sequence: TGTGCCAGCAGTTCCAGACAGGGGTCCCAAGAGACCCAGTACTTC. The V gene is TRBV6-6, the J gene TRBJ2-5, with 8 positions matching TRBD1. This CDR3 spans 15 amino acids. Losses at the gene ends were 4 bases for V and 1 base for J; bases not matched to a gene: 5. The germline V gene encodes CDR1 MNHNY and CDR2 SVGAGI (reference sequence).

This clonotype was found many times. This sequence joins TRBV7-6 and TRBJ2-7, with D possibly being TRBD1 (6 bases). V lost 1 base, J lost 3 bases, and 13 bases lay in between. This CDR3 has 15 amino acids. CDR1 is SGHVS, CDR2 FNYEAQ, per germline. The CDR3 nucleotides read TGTGCCAGCAGCTTAGGGGCAGGGGATGACTACGAGCAGTACTTC. It is translated as CASSLGAGDDYEQYF.

This clonotype was seen a few times. For the CDR3, the DNA is TGTGCCAGCAGCTTCCCTAGCGGGGGCCTGAGCACAGATACGCAGTATTTT. Translated: CASSFPSGGLSTDTQYF. V usage is TRBV7-9 and J usage is TRBJ2-3; TRBD2 matches at 10 bases. Trimming removed 3 bases from V and 0 bases from J; junction bases left unmatched: 6. Germline V CDR1 and CDR2: SEHNR, FQNEAQ (reference sequence). The CDR3 has 17 amino acids.

This clonotype was counted many times. The chain employs TRBV28 and TRBJ1-1; tentatively, D is TRBD1 (6 bases). The germline V gene encodes CDR1 MDHEN and CDR2 SYDVKM. Trimming stripped 1 base from V and 3 bases from J, with 9 bases between. CDR3 length: 14 residues. The CDR3 spells CASSLFTGYTEAFF. CDR3 DNA: TGTGCCAGCAGTTTATTTACAGGGTACACTGAAGCTTTCTTT.

The chain uses TRBV27 and TRBJ2-7; D gene uncertain. CDR1 is MNHEY, CDR2 SMNVEV, per germline (reference sequence). CDR3 length equals 16 residues. V was shortened by 1 base and J by 2 bases, with 15 bases between the two germline ends. CDR3 protein: CASSLYRSTVPYEQYV. The CDR3 DNA follows: TGTGCCAGCAGTTTATACCGCAGTACTGTCCCCTACGAGCAGTACGTC.

This clonotype came up a few times. This chain links TRBV6-2 or TRBV6-3 with TRBJ1-4; D possibly corresponds to TRBD1 (6 bases). Germline V CDR1 and CDR2: MNHEY, SVGEGT. The CDR3 runs to 14 residues. The ends were cut back, 6 bases at V and 7 bases at J, with 15 bases in the middle. The CDR3 region has the DNA TGTGCCAGCAGCATTACAGGGTCCTCTGAAAAACTGTTTTTT. This encodes CASSITGSSEKLFF.

This rearrangement joins TRBV7-9 to TRBJ2-3; the match to TRBD2 covers 11 bases. The V gene's germline CDR1 is SEHNR and CDR2 FQNEAQ (reference sequence). The CDR3 spans 16 residues. V lost 5 bases and J lost 0; bases outside the gene matches: 4. The DNA of the CDR3 is TGTGCCAGCAGCCCGACTAGCGGGGCAAGCACAGATACGCAGTATTTT. Its protein is CASSPTSGASTDTQYF.

With regard to this clonotype: One end of the junction does not line up with germline, which may come from a read error. V gene TRBV7-8 combines with J gene TRBJ2-1; a weak D match, TRBD2 (5 bases). The CDR3 contains 23 residues. CDR1 and CDR2 (germline): SGHVS, FQNEAQ. CDR3 DNA sequence: TGTGCCAGTAGCTTTAGCCAGGAAAGTCCCAATCAGACCCCTAGCCTCCCCTACAATGAGCAGTTCTTC. It is translated as CASSFSQESPNQTPSLPYNEQFF.

Concerning this clonotype itself: This may be a read error, as it is one base from a much larger clone. V and J are TRBV7-6 and TRBJ2-5; tentatively, D is TRBD1 or TRBD2 (6 bases each). Per the germline V gene, CDR1 is SGHVS and CDR2 is FNYEAQ. The CDR3 is 15 amino acids. CDR3 region: CASSRGRGWTETRYF. The CDR3 bases are TGTGCCAGCAGCCGGGGGCGGGGATGGACAGAGACCCGGTACTTC.

This clonotype was detected only a few times. The chain couples TRBV20-1 to TRBJ2-7, with 9 bases matching TRBD1. The CDR3 is 12 amino acids. The J segment lost 3 bases and the V segment lost 6 bases, leaving 3 bases of the junction unmatched. In germline, CDR1 is DFQATT, CDR2 SNEGSKA (reference sequence). The CDR3 loop reads CSAPTGGYEQYF. Written as DNA, the CDR3 is TGCAGTGCCCCGACAGGGGGCTACGAGCAGTACTTC.

This clonotype has at least ten counts. This chain links TRBV28 with TRBJ2-3, with D perhaps TRBD2 (5 bases). With 1 base removed from V and 3 bases from J, the gap between germline ends came to 11 bases. Germline CDR1 is MDHEN and CDR2 is SYDVKM. This CDR3 comprises 15 residues. CDR3 residues: CASSLFVGRTDTQYF. The CDR3 DNA follows: TGTGCCAGCAGTTTATTCGTGGGGAGAACAGATACGCAGTATTTT.

The chain uses TRBV12-3 or TRBV12-4 and TRBJ2-2; D assignment may be TRBD1 or TRBD2 (5 bases each). V lost 6 bases to trimming and J lost 0 bases, with 11 bases between them. The CDR3 length is 15 residues. The CDR3 loop is CASRGPMSNTGELFF. Here the CDR3 DNA reads TGTGCCAGCAGGGGACCAATGTCGAACACCGGGGAGCTGTTTTTT.

This rearrangement joins TRBV29-1 to TRBJ1-2, with D perhaps matching TRBD1 (6 bases). The CDR3 covers 13 residues. Germline CDR1 is SQVTM and CDR2 is ANQGSEA. The V end lost 6 bases, the J end lost 4 bases, and 15 bases lay between the germline ends. As DNA, the CDR3 is TGCAGCGTGAAAGGGGGGACCCTCTATGGCTACACCTTC. It is translated as CSVKGGTLYGYTF.

This clonotype was observed a single time. The J gene is TRBJ2-2, the V gene TRBV4-3; 13 bases are shared with TRBD2. The CDR3 is made up of 18 amino acids. Germline V CDR1 and CDR2: LGHNA, YSLEER. Trimming removed 4 bases from V and 2 bases from J; junction bases left unmatched: 7. In DNA, the CDR3 is TGCGCCAGCAGCCTCCGACTAGCGGGGGGCCCTAACACCGGGGAGCTGTTTTTT. As protein: CASSLRLAGGPNTGELFF.

V and J are TRBV28 and TRBJ2-1, with 10 bases aligning to TRBD1. Unmatched junction bases numbered 6, after V lost 8 bases and J lost 2 bases. This CDR3 has 15 amino acids. CDR1 and CDR2 (germline): MDHEN, SYDVKM. The CDR3 reads CASVETGGAYNEQFF. CDR3 bases: TGTGCCAGCGTAGAGACAGGGGGCGCCTACAATGAGCAGTTCTTC.

This clonotype was observed at least ten times. The chain combines TRBV5-1 with TRBJ2-2; a weak D match, TRBD2 (5 bases). The CDR3 has 17 amino acids. Trimming stripped 1 base from V and 2 bases from J, with 15 bases between. Germline loops: CDR1 SGHRS, CDR2 YFSETQ. The chain's CDR3 is CASSLLFLEGNTGELFF. As DNA, the CDR3 is TGCGCCAGCAGCTTGTTGTTTCTTGAGGGAAACACCGGGGAGCTGTTTTTT.

The rearrangement links TRBV27 to TRBJ1-2; the D gene is possibly TRBD1 (6 bases). This CDR3 has 13 residues. Between the trimmed V and J ends, which lost 6 bases and 9 bases, there was a span of 17 bases. CDR1 is MNHEY, CDR2 SMNVEV, per germline (reference sequence). CDR3 nucleotide sequence: TGTGCCAGCAGGTCAGGGGATCCTATGAGCTACACCTTC. Its protein product is CASRSGDPMSYTF.

The rearrangement joins TRBV7-9 to TRBJ1-2; 7 nucleotides agree with TRBD1. The CDR3 runs to 17 residues. Germline CDR1 SEHNR, CDR2 FQNEAQ (reference sequence). With 0 bases clipped from V and 1 base from J, the junction kept 8 bases outside the gene matches. The CDR3 sequence: CASSLAFDRAYNYGYTF. The CDR3 DNA is TGTGCCAGCAGCTTAGCGTTCGACAGGGCGTATAACTATGGCTACACCTTC.

Many counts were recorded for this clonotype. This chain uses TRBV7-4 with TRBJ2-3; D unclear. Germline CDR1 is SGHVT and CDR2 is SQSDAQ. V lost 3 bases, J lost 4 bases, and 5 bases lay in between. This CDR3 has 12 amino acids. CDR3 bases: TGTGCCAGCAGCTTTCCTGCAGATACGCAGTATTTT. Protein: CASSFPADTQYF.

The gene calls are TRBV11-2 and TRBJ1-4; tentatively, D is TRBD1 (6 bases). The CDR3 consists of 14 residues. Trimming cost V 5 bases and J 4 bases, with 11 bases left between them. In germline, CDR1 is SGHAT, CDR2 FQNNGV. CDR3 nucleotide sequence: TGTGCCAGCAGCCTCCGGACAGATAATGAAAAACTGTTTTTT. This sequence encodes CASSLRTDNEKLFF.

The rearrangement links TRBV20-1 to TRBJ2-3, with D possibly TRBD2 on 5 matching bases. The V gene's germline CDR1 is DFQATT and CDR2 SNEGSKA (reference sequence). V shed 1 base and J shed 6 bases, with 20 bases lying between them. This CDR3 region has 16 residues. The CDR3 sequence is CSARVRNRGRGDTQYF. The CDR3 nucleotides are TGCAGTGCTAGAGTTAGAAATCGGGGTCGTGGGGATACGCAGTATTTT.

This clonotype was detected only a few times. The chain combines TRBV20-1 with TRBJ1-6; 9 bases match TRBD1. J was trimmed by 10 bases and V by 5 bases; bases with no gene match: 6. This CDR3 is 13 amino acids long. Germline-derived CDR1 and CDR2 are DFQATT and SNEGSKA (reference sequence). CDR3 sequence: CSAFTGGSSPLHF. CDR3 nucleotide sequence: TGCAGTGCTTTCACAGGGGGCTCGTCACCCCTCCACTTT.

The chain links TRBV2 to TRBJ2-7; D possibly corresponds to TRBD2 (5 bases). The CDR3 consists of 11 residues. Germline assignment: CDR1 SNHLY and CDR2 FYNNEI. The ends were cut back, 11 bases at V and 3 bases at J, with 11 bases in the middle. The CDR3 protein is CAFRLIYEQYF. CDR3 bases: TGTGCCTTTCGACTAATCTACGAGCAGTACTTC.

This clonotype was observed at least ten times. V is TRBV12-3 or TRBV12-4 and J is TRBJ2-3; 7 positions agree with TRBD1. V lost 2 bases, J lost 1 base, and 12 bases stayed unmatched. The CDR3 extends over 18 amino acids. The DNA of the CDR3 is TGTGCCAGCAGTTTACGCACCCACAGGGGAAGGGGCACAGATACGCAGTATTTT. Its translation is CASSLRTHRGRGTDTQYF.

Only a few counts were recorded for this clonotype. The chain is built from TRBV6-6 and TRBJ1-2, with D possibly TRBD1 on 5 matching bases. Germline V CDR1 and CDR2: MNHNY, SVGAGI (reference sequence). The CDR3 extends over 13 amino acids. V lost 8 bases and J lost 2, with 12 bases in between. Written as DNA, the CDR3 is TGTGCCAGCGGGGAGACAGCGAACTATGGCTACACCTTC. It translates to CASGETANYGYTF.